This T cell receptor beta chain was identified during a study of T cells in Graves' hyperthyroidism and ophthalmopathy (dated by TCRdb to between 2019 and 2020). Regarding the complete study: Peripheral blood was collected at initial diagnosis, before any treatment. A discovery cohort of about 100 patients, roughly 40 with Graves' ophthalmopathy and fewer than 65 with stable Graves' hyperthyroidism, was used to find distinguishing TCR V-J signatures. Whether ophthalmopathy could be predicted prospectively was tested in an independent validation cohort made up of approximately 19 hyperthyroidism patients plus 17 patients who later progressed to ophthalmopathy. The 100 discovery patients were randomly split 7:3 into training and test sets. In addition, the study compared T-cell repertoires in thyroid tissue and in blood from roughly six Graves' hyperthyroidism patients. After sampling, hyperthyroidism patients received methimazole starting at 30 mg daily, and ophthalmopathy patients received high-dose intravenous methylprednisolone. The paper describes TCR Vbeta CDR3 sequencing of 120 to 150 peripheral blood samples, made up of roughly 45 ophthalmopathy patients, around 78 hyperthyroidism patients and about 17 progressor patients. The full study reports these points: Sample size was not statistically predetermined, and blinding of investigators to group allocation was not performed. Most expanded thyroid clonotypes (frequency above 0.001) were also detected in blood, suggesting blood repertoires may reflect thyroid immune responses. A 13 V-J signature model separated ophthalmopathy from stable hyperthyroidism, with about 88% sensitivity and just under 84% specificity in cross-validation and 80%/75% in testing. In validation, the model predicted progression to ophthalmopathy with 55% to 71% sensitivity and 72% to 85% specificity, a median of 6.5 months before onset.

The V and J ends are trimmed by 2 bases and 4 bases, leaving 15 bases between them. The CDR3 contains 16 residues, cysteine and phenylalanine counted. Here the CDR3 DNA is all that survives: 48 bases in frame from base 1. CDR1 and CDR2 (MNHEY, SMNVEV) derive from the germline V gene (reference sequence). The sample holds a few counts of this clonotype. Its antigen is still unknown. Base qualities are missing; no much larger clone stands one base away. Stable Graves' hyperthyroidism was defined as the absence of progression to ophthalmopathy over 18 months of follow-up. Hyperthyroidism patients were aged 18 to 65 years and newly diagnosed, with disease duration of less than 2 months. Patients with uncontrolled infections, other autoimmune diseases, pregnancy or lactation were excluded. Diagnoses were based on clinical symptoms, serum thyroxine and TRAb, thyroid ultrasound and orbital computed tomography. PBMCs were separated from roughly 10 ml of fresh peripheral blood using Ficoll-Paque density gradient centrifugation. Trizol reagent was used to extract total RNA, and RNA quality was then checked on an Agilent 2100 Bioanalyzer.

The TCR beta CDR3 regions were amplified from the RNA transcripts. For the first round of RT-PCR on the TCR CDR3, the HTBI primer set was used together with the Qiagen OneStep RT-PCR kit. Libraries were constructed in a second round of multiplex PCR, after which size selection and purification were carried out. The libraries were sequenced on an Illumina HiSeq2000 using paired-end 100 bp reads. The authors' pipeline ran thus. SOAPnuke was used to process the raw data, with reads discarded if the reads contained adapters or uncalled bases, had a mean Phred below 15, or lacked an exact constant-primer or identifier match. High-quality paired reads were merged with COPE v1.2.5, and unique nucleotide sequences were defined as clonotypes. MiTCR v1.1 was used to align the clonotypes against IMGT TRBV, TRBD and TRBJ reference segments. The analysis included only V-J combinations with a frequency above 0.0001, which together covered more than 98% of the repertoires. A TCS score was defined as the ratio of F50 (clonal expansion) to E x V (chaos), with BLOSUM62-based TCRdist applied between CDR3 peptides within each V-J. Welch's t-statistics and random forest reduced around 510 V-J features to roughly 13, which were used in a naive Bayes classifier (R e1071). Using fastp trimming at Q25 and MiXCR clonotype assembly, TCRdb reanalyzed the public sequencing data and kept in-frame beta chains. Rows with a matching CDR3 protein are joined into one entry that keeps the most common DNA and genes. The V and J calls come from TCRdb's annotation, not from the publication. The sample records over 650,000 distinct CDR3 sequences, about 17% of which are singletons. The leading ten clones occupy over 7.5% of the sample.

The sequenced sample consisted of blood. The V gene is TRBV27 and the J gene is TRBJ1-3; TRBD1 is a possible D gene, resting on 6 matching bases. This sequence originates from a man between 18 and 29 years old with Graves' hyperthyroidism. The sequenced DNA is TGTGCCAGCAGTTTAATAGGGGGAATAAGCGGAAACACCATATATTTT. It translates as CASSLIGGISGNTIYF.